The 6 T cell receptor beta chains presented below share a single source sample, sequenced in a study of human T cells and chemical hapten exposure. The time point was: healthy volunteer bleed at 6 weeks. Sequencing started from total RNA isolated from unfractionated whole blood. TCRdb itself ran the RACE reads through MiXCR, one entry per CDR3 protein. The repertoire holds under 50,000 distinct CDR3 sequences, with about 3.5% as singletons. The sample consisted of whole blood. All receptors come from a human donor in good health. Some clones in this sample may be carry-over from other donors' samples.

The sample holds many counts of this clonotype. The gene calls are TRBV18 and TRBJ2-3; possibly TRBD1 for D (5 bases). Germline V lookup: CDR1 KGHSH, CDR2 LQKENI. Trimming removed 6 bases at V and 5 bases at J, with 9 bases between. The CDR3 consists of 12 residues. CDR3 in amino acids: CASSPQGDTQYF. The CDR3 coding sequence is TGTGCCAGCTCTCCGCAGGGAGATACGCAGTATTTT.

This clonotype appeared many times. The V gene is TRBV30, the J gene TRBJ1-2; D gene ambiguous. Germline values: CDR1 GTSNPN, CDR2 SVGIG (reference sequence). This CDR3 region has 15 residues. The V end was cut by 4 bases, the J end by 3 bases, with 18 bases between. This CDR3 reads CAWTRPGDRDYGYTF. In nucleotides, the CDR3 is TGTGCCTGGACCCGGCCTGGAGATAGGGACTATGGCTACACCTTC.

This clonotype was detected many times. The rearrangement joins TRBV18 to TRBJ1-1, with 7 bases that match TRBD1. The J segment lost 1 base and the V segment lost 5 bases, leaving 7 bases of the junction unmatched. CDR1 is KGHSH, CDR2 LQKENI, per germline. CDR3 length: 15 residues. CDR3 residues: CASSSTTGTNTEAFF. The CDR3 DNA is TGTGCCAGCTCATCCACGACAGGGACGAACACTGAAGCTTTCTTT. Supplemented by reference TRBV18 and TRBJ1-1, the full variable domain reads NAGVMQNPRHLVRRRGQEARLRCSPMKGHSHVYWYRQLPEEGLKFMVYLQKENIIDESGMPKERFSAEFPKEGPSILRIQQVVRGDSAAYFCASSSTTGTNTEAFFGQGTRLTVV.

There are a few counts of this clonotype. This rearrangement joins TRBV6-5 to TRBJ2-3; D gene uncertain. The CDR3 loop spans 16 amino acids. Germline loops: CDR1 MNHEY, CDR2 SVGAGI. V gave up 7 bases and J gave up 4 bases, with 21 bases separating them. The CDR3 DNA reads as TGTGCCAGCACTCCGGACCGCGTGCGAGGCCCAGATACGCAGTATTTT. This codes for CASTPDRVRGPDTQYF.

This clonotype was recorded many times. The rearrangement uses TRBV28 and TRBJ1-1, with a tentative D call TRBD1 (5 bases). Trimming cost V 4 bases and J 10 bases, with 16 bases left between them. The CDR3 runs to 13 residues. CDR1 and CDR2 (germline): MDHEN, SYDVKM. Here the CDR3 DNA reads TGTGCCAGCAGTTATGGGGCCTTTAGGGGAGCTTTCTTT. Translating it yields CASSYGAFRGAFF.

The V gene is TRBV14, the J gene TRBJ2-1; 7 positions agree with TRBD2. J lost 4 bases, V lost 1 base, and 1 base had no gene match. Germline assignment: CDR1 SGHDN and CDR2 FVKESK. The CDR3 totals 14 residues. Here the CDR3 reads CASSQASGYNEQFF. In DNA form, the CDR3 reads TGTGCCAGCAGCCAAGCTAGCGGATACAATGAGCAGTTCTTC.